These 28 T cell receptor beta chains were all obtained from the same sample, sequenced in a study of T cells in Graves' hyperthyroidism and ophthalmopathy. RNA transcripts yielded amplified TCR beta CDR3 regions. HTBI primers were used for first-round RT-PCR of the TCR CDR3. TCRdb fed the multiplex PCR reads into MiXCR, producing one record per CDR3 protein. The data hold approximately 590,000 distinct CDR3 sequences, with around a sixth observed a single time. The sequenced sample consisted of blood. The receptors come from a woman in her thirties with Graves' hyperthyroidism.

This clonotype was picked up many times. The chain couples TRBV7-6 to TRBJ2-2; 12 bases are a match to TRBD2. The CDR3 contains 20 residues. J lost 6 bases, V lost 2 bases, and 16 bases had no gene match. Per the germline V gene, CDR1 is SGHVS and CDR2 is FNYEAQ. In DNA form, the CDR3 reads TGTGCCAGCAGCTTAACGCCACTAGCGGGAGGTTCGACTCGGGCCGGGGAGCTGTTTTTT. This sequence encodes CASSLTPLAGGSTRAGELFF.

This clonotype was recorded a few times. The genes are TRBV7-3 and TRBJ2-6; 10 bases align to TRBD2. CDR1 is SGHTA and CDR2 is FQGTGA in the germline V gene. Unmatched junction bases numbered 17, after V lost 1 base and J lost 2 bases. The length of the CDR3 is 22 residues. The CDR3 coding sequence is TGTGCCAGCAGCTTAATTTTACGGCTAGCGGGAGCTGGGAGCGCTGGGGCCAACGTCCTGACTTTC. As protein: CASSLILRLAGAGSAGANVLTF. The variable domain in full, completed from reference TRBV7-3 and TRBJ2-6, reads GAGVSQTPSNKVTEKGKYVELRCDPISGHTALYWYRQSLGQGPEFLIYFQGTGAADDSGLPNDRFFAVRPEGSVSTLKIQRTERGDSAVYLCASSLILRLAGAGSAGANVLTFGAGSRLTVL.

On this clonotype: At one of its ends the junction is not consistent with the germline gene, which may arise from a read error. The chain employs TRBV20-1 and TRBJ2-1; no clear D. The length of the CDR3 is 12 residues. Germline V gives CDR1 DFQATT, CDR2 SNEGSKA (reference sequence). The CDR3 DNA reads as TGCAGTGCTACCGGTCAACGCAATGAGCAGTCCTTC. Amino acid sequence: CSATGQRNEQSF.

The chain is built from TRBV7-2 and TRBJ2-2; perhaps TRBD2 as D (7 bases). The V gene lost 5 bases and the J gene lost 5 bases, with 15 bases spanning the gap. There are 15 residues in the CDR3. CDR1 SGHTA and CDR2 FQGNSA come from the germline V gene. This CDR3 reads CASSPRGGSTGELFF. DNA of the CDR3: TGTGCCAGCAGCCCGAGGGGGGGAAGTACCGGGGAGCTGTTTTTT.

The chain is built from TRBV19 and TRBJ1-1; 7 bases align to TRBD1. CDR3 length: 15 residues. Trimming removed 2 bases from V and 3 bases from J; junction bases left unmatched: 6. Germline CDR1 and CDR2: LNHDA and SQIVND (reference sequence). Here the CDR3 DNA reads TGTGCCAGTAGTATATGGTGGCAGGGGGACACTGAAGCTTTCTTT. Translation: CASSIWWQGDTEAFF.

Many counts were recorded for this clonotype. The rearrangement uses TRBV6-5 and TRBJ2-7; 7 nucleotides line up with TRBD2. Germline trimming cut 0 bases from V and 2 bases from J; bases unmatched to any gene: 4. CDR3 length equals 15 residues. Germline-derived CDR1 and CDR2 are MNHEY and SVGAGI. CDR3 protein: CASSYSGTTTYEQYF. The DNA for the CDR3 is TGTGCCAGCAGTTACTCCGGGACTACTACCTACGAGCAGTACTTC.

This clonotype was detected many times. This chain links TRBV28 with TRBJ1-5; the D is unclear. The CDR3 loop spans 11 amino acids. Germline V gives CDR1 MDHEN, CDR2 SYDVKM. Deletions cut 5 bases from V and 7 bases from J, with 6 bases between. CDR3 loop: CASSRNQPQHF. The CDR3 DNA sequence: TGTGCCAGCAGTCGGAACCAGCCCCAGCATTTT.

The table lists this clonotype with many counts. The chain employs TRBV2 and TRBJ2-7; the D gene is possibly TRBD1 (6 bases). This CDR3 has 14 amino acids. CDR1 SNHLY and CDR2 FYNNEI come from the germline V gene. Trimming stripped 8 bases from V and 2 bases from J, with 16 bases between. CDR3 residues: CASDFMDRTYEQYF. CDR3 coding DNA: TGTGCCAGCGATTTTATGGACAGAACCTACGAGCAGTACTTC.

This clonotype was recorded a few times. The CDR3 loop is CAWDAGIGNTIYF. The CDR3, as DNA: TGTGCCTGGGACGCAGGGATCGGAAACACCATATATTTT. V and J are TRBV30 and TRBJ1-3; tentatively, D is TRBD1 (5 bases). CDR3 length equals 13 residues. Germline V CDR1 and CDR2: GTSNPN, SVGIG (reference sequence). With 5 bases removed from V and 4 bases from J, the gap between germline ends came to 12 bases.

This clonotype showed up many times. In DNA form, the CDR3 reads TGTGCCAGCAGCTTCGACGGCTCCTACAATGAGCAGTTCTTC. This sequence encodes CASSFDGSYNEQFF. The V gene is TRBV7-2, the J gene TRBJ2-1, with unresolved D. The length of the CDR3 is 14 residues. The germline V gene has CDR1 SGHTA and CDR2 FQGNSA. The ends were cut back, 3 bases at V and 0 bases at J, with 6 bases in the middle.

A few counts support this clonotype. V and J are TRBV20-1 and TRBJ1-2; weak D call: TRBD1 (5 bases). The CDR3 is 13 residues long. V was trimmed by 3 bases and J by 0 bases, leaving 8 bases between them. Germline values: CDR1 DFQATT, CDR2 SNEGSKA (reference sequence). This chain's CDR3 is CSASGGANYGYTF. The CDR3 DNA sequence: TGCAGTGCTAGCGGGGGAGCTAACTATGGCTACACCTTC.

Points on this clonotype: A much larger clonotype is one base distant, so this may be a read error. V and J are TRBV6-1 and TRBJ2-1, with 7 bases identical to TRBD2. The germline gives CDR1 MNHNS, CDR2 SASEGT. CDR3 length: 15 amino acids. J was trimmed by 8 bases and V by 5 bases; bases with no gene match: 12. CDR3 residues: CASSQGRARGDEQFF. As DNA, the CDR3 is TGTGCCAGCAGTCAAGGGAGGGCTAGAGGCGATGAGCAGTTCTTC.

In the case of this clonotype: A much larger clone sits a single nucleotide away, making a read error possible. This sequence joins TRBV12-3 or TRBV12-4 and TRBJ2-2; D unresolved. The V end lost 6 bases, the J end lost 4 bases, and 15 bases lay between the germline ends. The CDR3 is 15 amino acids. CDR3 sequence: CASSPAGRSTGELFF. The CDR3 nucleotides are TGTGCCAGCAGCCCTGCAGGCAGAAGCACCGGGGAGCTGTTTTTT.

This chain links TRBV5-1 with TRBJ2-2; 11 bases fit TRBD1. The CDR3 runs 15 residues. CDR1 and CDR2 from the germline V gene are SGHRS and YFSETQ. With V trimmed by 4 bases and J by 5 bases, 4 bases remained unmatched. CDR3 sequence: CASSPGDRGTGELFF. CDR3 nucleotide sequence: TGCGCCAGCAGCCCCGGGGACAGGGGGACCGGGGAGCTGTTTTTT.

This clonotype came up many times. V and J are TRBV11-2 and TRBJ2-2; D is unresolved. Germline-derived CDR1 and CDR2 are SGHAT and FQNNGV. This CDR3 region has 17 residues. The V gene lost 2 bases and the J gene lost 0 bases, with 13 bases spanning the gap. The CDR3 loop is CASSLWWQATNTGELFF. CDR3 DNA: TGTGCCAGCAGCTTATGGTGGCAGGCCACGAACACCGGGGAGCTGTTTTTT.

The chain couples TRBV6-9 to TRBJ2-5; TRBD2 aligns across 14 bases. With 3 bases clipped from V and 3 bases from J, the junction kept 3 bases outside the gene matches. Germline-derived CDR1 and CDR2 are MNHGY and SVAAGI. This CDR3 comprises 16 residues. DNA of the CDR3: TGTGCCAGCAGTTACAGGGGACTAGCGGGGGAAGAGACCCAGTACTTC. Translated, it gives CASSYRGLAGEETQYF.

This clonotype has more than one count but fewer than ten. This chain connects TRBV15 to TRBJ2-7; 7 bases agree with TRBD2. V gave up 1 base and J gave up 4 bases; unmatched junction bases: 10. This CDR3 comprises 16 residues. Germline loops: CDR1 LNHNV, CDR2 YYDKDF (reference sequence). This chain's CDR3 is CATSRGLWGGAYEQYF. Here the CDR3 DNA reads TGTGCCACCAGCAGAGGCCTCTGGGGGGGAGCTTACGAGCAGTACTTC.

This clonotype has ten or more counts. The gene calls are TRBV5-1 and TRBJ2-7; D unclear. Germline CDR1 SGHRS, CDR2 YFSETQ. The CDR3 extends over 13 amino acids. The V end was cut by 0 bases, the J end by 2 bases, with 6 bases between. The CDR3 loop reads CASSLVSTYEQYF. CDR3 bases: TGCGCCAGCAGCTTGGTCTCAACCTACGAGCAGTACTTC.

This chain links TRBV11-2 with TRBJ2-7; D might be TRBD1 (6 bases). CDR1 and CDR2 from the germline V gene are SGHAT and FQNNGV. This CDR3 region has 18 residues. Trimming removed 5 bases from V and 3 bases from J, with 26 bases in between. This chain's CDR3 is CASSQIRAYGQGFYEQYF. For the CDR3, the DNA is TGTGCCAGCAGCCAAATTAGGGCGTACGGGCAGGGGTTCTACGAGCAGTACTTC. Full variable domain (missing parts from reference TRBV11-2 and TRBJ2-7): EAGVAQSPRYKIIEKRQSVAFWCNPISGHATLYWYQQILGQGPKLLIQFQNNGVVDDSQLPKDRFSAERLKGVDSTLKIQPAKLEDSAVYLCASSQIRAYGQGFYEQYFGPGTRLTVT.

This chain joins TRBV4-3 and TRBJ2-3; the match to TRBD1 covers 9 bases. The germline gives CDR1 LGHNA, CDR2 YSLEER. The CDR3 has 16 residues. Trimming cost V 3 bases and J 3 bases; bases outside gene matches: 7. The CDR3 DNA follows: TGCGCCAGCAGCCATGACCGACAGGGGGTTACAGATACGCAGTATTTT. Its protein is CASSHDRQGVTDTQYF.

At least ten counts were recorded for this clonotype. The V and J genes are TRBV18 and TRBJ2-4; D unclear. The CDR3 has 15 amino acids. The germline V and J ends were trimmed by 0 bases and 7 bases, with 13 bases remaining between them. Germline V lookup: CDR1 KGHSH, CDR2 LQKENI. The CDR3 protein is CASSPPEISGNIQYF. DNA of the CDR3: TGTGCCAGCTCACCACCCGAAATTTCCGGCAACATTCAGTACTTC.

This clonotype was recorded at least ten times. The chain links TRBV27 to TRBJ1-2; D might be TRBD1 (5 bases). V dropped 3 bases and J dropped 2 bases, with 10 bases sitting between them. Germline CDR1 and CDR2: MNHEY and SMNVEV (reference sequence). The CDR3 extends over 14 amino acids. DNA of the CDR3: TGTGCCAGCAGTTTTGGGGGGGACAACTATGGCTACACCTTC. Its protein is CASSFGGDNYGYTF.

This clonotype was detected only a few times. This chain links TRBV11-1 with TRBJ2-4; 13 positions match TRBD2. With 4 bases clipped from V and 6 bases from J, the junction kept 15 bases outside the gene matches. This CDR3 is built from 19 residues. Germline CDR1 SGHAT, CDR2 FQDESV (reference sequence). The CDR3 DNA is TGTGCCAGCAGCTCCACTACTAGCGGGAGGGCCCGCGGCGGAAACATTCAGTACTTC. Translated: CASSSTTSGRARGGNIQYF. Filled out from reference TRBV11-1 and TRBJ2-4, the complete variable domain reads EAEVAQSPRYKITEKSQAVAFWCDPISGHATLYWYRQILGQGPELLVQFQDESVVDDSQLPKDRFSAERLKGVDSTLKIQPAELGDSAMYLCASSSTTSGRARGGNIQYFGAGTRLSVL.

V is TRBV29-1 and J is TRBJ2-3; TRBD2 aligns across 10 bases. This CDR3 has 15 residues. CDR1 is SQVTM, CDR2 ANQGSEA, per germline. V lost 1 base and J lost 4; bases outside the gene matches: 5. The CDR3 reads CSVEVSSGRSDTQYF. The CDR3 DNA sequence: TGCAGCGTTGAAGTCTCTAGCGGGAGATCAGATACGCAGTATTTT.

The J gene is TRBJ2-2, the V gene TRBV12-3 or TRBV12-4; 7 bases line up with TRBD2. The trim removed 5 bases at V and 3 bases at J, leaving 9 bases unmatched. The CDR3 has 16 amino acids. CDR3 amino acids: CASSQGRATDTGELFF. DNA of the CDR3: TGTGCCAGCAGTCAAGGGAGGGCCACGGACACCGGGGAGCTGTTTTTT.

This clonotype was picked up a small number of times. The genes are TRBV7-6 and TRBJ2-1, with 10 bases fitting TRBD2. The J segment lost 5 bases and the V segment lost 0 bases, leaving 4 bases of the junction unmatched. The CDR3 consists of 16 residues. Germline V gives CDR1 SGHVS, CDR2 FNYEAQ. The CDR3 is CASSLAILAGNNEQFF. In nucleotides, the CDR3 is TGTGCCAGCAGCTTAGCGATACTAGCGGGAAACAATGAGCAGTTCTTC.

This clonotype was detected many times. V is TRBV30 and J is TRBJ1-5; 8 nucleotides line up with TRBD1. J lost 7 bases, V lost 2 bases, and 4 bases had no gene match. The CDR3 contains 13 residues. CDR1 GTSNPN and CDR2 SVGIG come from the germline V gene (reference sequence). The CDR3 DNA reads TGTGCCTGGAGTTCAGGGGGCGGGCAGCCCCAGCATTTT. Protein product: CAWSSGGGQPQHF.

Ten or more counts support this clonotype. The CDR3 region is CASSRRLAGPNYYEQYF. Written as DNA, the CDR3 is TGTGCCAGCAGTCGGCGTCTAGCGGGTCCGAATTACTACGAGCAGTACTTC. The chain is built from TRBV2 and TRBJ2-7; 8 bases align to TRBD2. CDR1 is SNHLY, CDR2 FYNNEI, per germline. The trim removed 5 bases at V and 3 bases at J, leaving 15 bases unmatched. The CDR3 sequence is 17 residues long.